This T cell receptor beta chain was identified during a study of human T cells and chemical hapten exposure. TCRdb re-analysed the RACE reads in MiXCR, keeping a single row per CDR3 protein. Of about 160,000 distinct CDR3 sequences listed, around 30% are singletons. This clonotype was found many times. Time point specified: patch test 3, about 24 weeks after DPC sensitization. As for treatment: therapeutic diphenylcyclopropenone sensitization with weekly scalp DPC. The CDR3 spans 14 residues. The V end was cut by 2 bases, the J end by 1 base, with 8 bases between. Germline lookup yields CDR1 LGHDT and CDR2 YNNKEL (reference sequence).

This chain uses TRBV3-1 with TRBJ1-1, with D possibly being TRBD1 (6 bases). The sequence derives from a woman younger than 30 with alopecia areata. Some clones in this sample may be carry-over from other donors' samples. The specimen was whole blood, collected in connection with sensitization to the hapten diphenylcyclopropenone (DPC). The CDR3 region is CASSQQGSNTEAFF. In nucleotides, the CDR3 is TGTGCCAGCAGCCAACAGGGGTCGAACACTGAAGCTTTCTTT.